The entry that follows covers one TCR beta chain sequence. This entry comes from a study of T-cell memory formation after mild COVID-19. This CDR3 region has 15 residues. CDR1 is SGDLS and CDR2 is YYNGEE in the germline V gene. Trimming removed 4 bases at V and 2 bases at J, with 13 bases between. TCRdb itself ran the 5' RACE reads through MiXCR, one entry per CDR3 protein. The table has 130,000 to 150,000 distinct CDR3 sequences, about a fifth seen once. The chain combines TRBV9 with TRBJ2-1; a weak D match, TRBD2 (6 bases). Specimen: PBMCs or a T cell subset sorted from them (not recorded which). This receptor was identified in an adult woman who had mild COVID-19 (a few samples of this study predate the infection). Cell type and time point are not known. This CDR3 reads CASSPTGGTYNEQFF. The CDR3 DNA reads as TGTGCCAGCAGCCCGACCGGGGGAACCTACAATGAGCAGTTCTTC.